This entry concerns a single T cell receptor (beta chain). This clone's antigen is unknown. No per-base quality is available; no much larger clone lies one base away. One collaborating source in Seattle enrolled patients during active infection and followed them longitudinally through the course of disease. Each collaborating institution followed its own protocols to collect whole blood in K2EDTA tubes. For TCRbeta analysis, collaborators shipped samples as frozen whole blood, isolated PBMCs, or DNA extracted from either of those sample types. This sample is drawn from a study of blood T cell repertoires in COVID-19 (dated by TCRdb to about 2020). Study-wide context: The collaborator samples originated in the United States, Italy and Spain and spanned the acute and convalescent phases of COVID-19. The material from the prospective study consisted of cDNA or gDNA derived from T cells, B-cell-depleted T cells, or PBMCs. Subjects who had been exposed to COVID-19, were actively infected with it, or had recovered from it provided the deeply sampled blood TCRbeta repertoires that made up the dataset. The repertoires were made available in a free public database intended to serve as a resource for research on the immune response to SARS-CoV-2. Samples came from the ongoing ImmuneRACE study (first 160 participants) plus 1,254 subjects from 6 global collaborators. Sample metadata almost always included a de-identified subject ID, COVID-19 status, age in years and sex. Where available, HLA class I and class II types were obtained from metadata supplied by the sample provider rather than from assay-based typing. What the study reported, not specific to this receptor: How much clinical and demographic metadata was included differed by source and by participant, and the metadata was provided uncurated.

Looking up the germline V gene yields CDR1 SGHTA and CDR2 FQGNSA. Spanning cysteine to phenylalanine, the CDR3 consists of 11 amino acids. Here the CDR3 DNA is all that survives: 33 bases in frame from base 1. A distance of 7 bases separates the germline ends of V and J, which lose 8 bases and 3 bases respectively. TCRbeta CDR3 regions were amplified from genomic DNA by means of the immunoSEQ Assay, a bias-controlled multiplex PCR. The study's own analysis went as follows. The number of nucleated cells in each sample was estimated from the amplification of reference gene primers within the assay. Sequence reads were collapsed and filtered to measure the absolute abundance of every unique TCRbeta CDR3 rearrangement. For each sample, productive Simpson clonality was calculated as the square root of Simpson's diversity index across productive rearrangements. As stored in TCRdb, this immuneACCESS dataset retains in-frame rearrangements with V and J assigned. A fraction of the clones does not appear; measured against another copy, unresolved V genes explain less than half of the discrepancy, and the remainder lacks a known reason. V and J calls and clone size are given by that table; D and trimming were obtained from the DNA. The sample yields roughly 62,000 clones; more than 65% were counted once. Around 9.1% of the sample comes from the top ten.

The specimen was peripheral blood. This receptor chain uses TRBV7-2 and TRBJ1-1; the best D guess is TRBD1, with 5 bases matching. This receptor was identified in a man older than 75 with COVID-19, enrolled during active disease. The nucleotide sequence reads TGTGCCAGCTTAGGGGACACTGAAGCTTTCTTT. It translates to CASLGDTEAFF. The full variable domain, completed from the reference TRBV7-2 and TRBJ1-1 proteins outside the CDR3, reads GAGVSQSPSNKVTEKGKDVELRCDPISGHTALYWYRQSLGQGLEFLIYFQGNSAPDKSGLPSDRFSAERTGGSVSTLTIQRTQQEDSAVYLCASLGDTEAFFGQGTRLTVV.